This passage covers 14 T cell receptor beta chains from one sample sequenced in a study of technical replicates of blood from a handful of donors. Only in-frame clones appear in the TCRdb table, and some are missing; sequencing was by immunoSEQ multiplex PCR. Among about 94,000 clones listed, almost 97% were seen once. Sequenced input: T cells isolated from PBMCs. The receptor source for this set is a human donor in good health.

This clone appeared a single time. This chain uses TRBV7-9 with TRBJ2-7, with D possibly TRBD2 on 6 matching bases. Trimming shortened V by 5 bases and J by 2 bases, and 16 bases separated the two germline ends. CDR1 SEHNR and CDR2 FQNEAQ come from the germline V gene (reference sequence). There are 15 residues in the CDR3. The DNA of the CDR3 is TGTGCCAGCAGCGTCACTTTAGCGGAGGCCTACGAGCAGTACTTC. It is translated as CASSVTLAEAYEQYF.

The chain couples TRBV2 to TRBJ2-2; TRBD1 matches at 7 bases. The CDR3 consists of 12 residues. From germline, CDR1 is SNHLY and CDR2 FYNNEI. V shed 3 bases and J 10 bases; nucleotides not matched to a gene: 2. The CDR3 region is CASSEGQLELFF. The DNA for the CDR3 is TGTGCCAGCAGTGAGGGACAGTTGGAGCTGTTTTTT. The full variable domain, its missing parts supplied by reference TRBV2 and TRBJ2-2, is EPEVTQTPSHQVTQMGQEVILRCVPISNHLYFYWYRQILGQKVEFLVSFYNNEISEKSEIFDDQFSVERPDGSNFTLKIRSTKLEDSAMYFCASSEGQLELFFGEGSRLTVL.

V usage is TRBV7-2 and J usage is TRBJ2-2; D gene uncertain. The CDR3 totals 15 residues. V was clipped by 5 bases and J by 3 bases, with 13 bases between them. Germline CDR1 SGHTA, CDR2 FQGNSA. CDR3: CASSPTSVHTGELFF. The CDR3 DNA reads as TGTGCCAGCAGCCCTACTTCGGTGCACACCGGGGAGCTGTTTTTT.

The rearrangement links TRBV4-1 to TRBJ2-7, with 7 bases that match TRBD1. V gave up 3 bases and J gave up 6 bases; unmatched junction bases: 11. Germline loops: CDR1 MGHRA, CDR2 YSYEKL. The CDR3 is made up of 15 amino acids. The CDR3: CASSQETGAGSEQYF. CDR3 nucleotides: TGCGCCAGCAGCCAGGAAACAGGGGCGGGTAGCGAGCAGTACTTC.

This rearrangement joins TRBV7-9 to TRBJ2-3; TRBD2 aligns across 8 bases. Germline trimming cut 5 bases from V and 4 bases from J; bases unmatched to any gene: 14. This CDR3 has 17 residues. Germline V gene data show CDR1 as SEHNR and CDR2 as FQNEAQ (reference sequence). CDR3 nucleotide sequence: TGTGCCAGCAGCCATCACACCCCCAGCGGGAGTGCAGATACGCAGTATTTT. This codes for CASSHHTPSGSADTQYF. The variable domain in full, completed from reference TRBV7-9 and TRBJ2-3, reads DTGVSQNPRHKITKRGQNVTFRCDPISEHNRLYWYRQTLGQGPEFLTYFQNEAQLEKSRLLSDRFSAERPKGSFSTLEIQRTEQGDSAMYLCASSHHTPSGSADTQYFGPGTRLTVL.

This CDR3 reads CASSIIAPLAKNIQYF. CDR3 in DNA: TGTGCCAGTAGTATAATAGCGCCCCTAGCCAAAAACATTCAGTACTTC. The chain employs TRBV19 and TRBJ2-4; tentative D call: TRBD2 (5 bases). The V gene's germline CDR1 is LNHDA and CDR2 SQIVND (reference sequence). The V end lost 2 bases, the J end lost 0 bases, and 11 bases lay between the germline ends. The CDR3 loop spans 16 amino acids.

V usage is TRBV9 and J usage is TRBJ2-7, with a possible D match to TRBD2 (6 bases). The CDR3 is made up of 14 amino acids. CDR1 and CDR2 from the germline V gene are SGDLS and YYNGEE. Trimming took 2 bases from V and 3 from J, leaving 12 bases between them. CDR3 sequence: CASSVGGTLYEQYF. CDR3 bases: TGTGCCAGCAGCGTTGGAGGGACGCTCTACGAGCAGTACTTC.

This chain joins TRBV2 and TRBJ1-1; 7 nucleotides match TRBD1. This CDR3 region has 17 residues. The junction had 15 bases not matched to a gene; V was cut back by 8 bases and J by 0 bases. Germline V gene lookup returns CDR1 SNHLY and CDR2 FYNNEI. CDR3 DNA: TGTGCCAGCGGGGACGCCGGGACAGACCTTATGAACACTGAAGCTTTCTTT. Protein product: CASGDAGTDLMNTEAFF.

The chain employs TRBV15 and TRBJ2-7, with TRBD1 matching over 8 bases. Germline V gene lookup returns CDR1 LNHNV and CDR2 YYDKDF (reference sequence). There are 16 residues in the CDR3. V lost 0 bases, J lost 2 bases, and 6 bases stayed unmatched. The CDR3 DNA sequence: TGTGCCACCAGCAGAGAGGGGACAGGCGGAACCTACGAGCAGTACTTC. Translation: CATSREGTGGTYEQYF.

The J gene is TRBJ1-5, the V gene TRBV5-5; 7 bases align to TRBD1. The germline gives CDR1 SGHKS, CDR2 YYEKEE (reference sequence). V lost 4 bases to trimming and J lost 0 bases; unmatched junction nucleotides: 4. There are 15 residues in the CDR3. CDR3 sequence (DNA): TGTGCCAGCAGCCCGACAGGGCGTAGCAATCAGCCCCAGCATTTT. This encodes CASSPTGRSNQPQHF.

The chain employs TRBV10-1 and TRBJ2-7, with 12 bases fitting TRBD1. CDR3 length equals 15 residues. The V segment lost 6 bases and the J segment 3 bases; nucleotides outside the gene matches: 6. Germline lookup yields CDR1 WNHNN and CDR2 SYGVQD (reference sequence). This chain's CDR3 is CASSPGTGGNYEQYF. The CDR3 DNA reads as TGCGCCAGCAGCCCCGGGACAGGGGGCAACTACGAGCAGTACTTC.

On this clone: The same CDR3 is also encoded by other DNA sequences in this sample. The chain employs TRBV5-1 and TRBJ2-3, with 8 positions matching TRBD2. The V segment lost 0 bases and the J segment 3 bases; nucleotides outside the gene matches: 3. Germline assignment: CDR1 SGHRS and CDR2 YFSETQ. The CDR3 contains 15 residues. The CDR3 loop is CASSLGGGRTDTQYF. The CDR3 bases are TGCGCCAGCAGCTTGGGGGGCGGGAGGACAGATACGCAGTATTTT.

The chain uses TRBV27 and TRBJ2-7; possible D gene TRBD2, 6 bases. V lost 9 bases, J lost 7 bases, and 16 bases lay in between. The CDR3 runs 12 residues. Germline V gives CDR1 MNHEY, CDR2 SMNVEV (reference sequence). As DNA, the CDR3 is TGTGCCAGTTCAGGAGGGTATCGGGAGCAGTACTTC. Its translation is CASSGGYREQYF.

The chain has TRBV15 and TRBJ1-2; tentative D call: TRBD1 (6 bases). Between the trimmed V and J ends, which lost 6 bases and 5 bases, there was a span of 10 bases. Germline V gene lookup returns CDR1 LNHNV and CDR2 YYDKDF (reference sequence). The CDR3 consists of 12 residues. CDR3 sequence reads: CATRGQGYGYTF. Here the CDR3 DNA reads TGTGCCACCAGGGGACAAGGGTATGGCTACACCTTC.